A selection of T cell receptor beta chains follows, all from one sample in a study of identifying expanded T cells in peripheral blood. Using immunoSEQ multiplex PCR, the repertoire was profiled, and TCRdb retains in-frame clones only, with some absent. This table holds some 130,000 clones, approximately 86% found once. Sample: blood. Source of these receptors: a person aged 18 to 70 in good health. Each CDR3 is given without its conserved first and last residue.

V | CDR3
TRBV5-6 | ASSKRDGYEQY
TRBV7-3 | ASSLSGGNSPLH
TRBV19 | ASSIDGYQPQH
TRBV7-9 | ASSIIRGLDTEAF
TRBV19 | ASSTPRRGAGNTIY
TRBV10-3 | AISESRGGRDTQY
TRBV2 | ASSEGQAGEQY
TRBV7-6 | ASSLVAARGFQETQY
TRBV2 | ASPPRLAGVLETQY
TRBV2 | ASKTTGGTDTQY
TRBV27 | ASTPGKQGLAF
TRBV5-5 | ASSLAVGDSSYEQY
TRBV5-7 | ASSLEWGGSGNTIY
TRBV7-6 | ASSPGPTRQTSNYGYT
TRBV7-9 | ASSLEVNEQF
TRBV6-5 | ASSETRGNQPQH
TRBV5-1 | ASSLGGGQETQY
TRBV9 | ASSPGRASDTQY
TRBV7-6 | ASSLDIGRDEQY
TRBV13 | ASSTRQGETQY
TRBV27 | ASSLSPRWLAGGSGELF
TRBV5-1 | ASSLDQGGTGELF
TRBV28 | ASTSTEEYGYT
TRBV5-4 | ASSLALSGQGAEQY
TRBV6-5 | ASSYSRDEQF
TRBV18 | ASSPDRAYEQY
TRBV15 | ATSSPLGQGIDQPQH
TRBV7-8 | ASSSPNRSTFSNTEAF
TRBV7-2 | ASKTSGLQETQY
TRBV18 | ASSSGQGIYEQY
TRBV5-5 | ASSHSDRVNGYT
TRBV7-6 | ASSTPNRGGGRGTEAF
TRBV7-6 | ASSSGSTYNEQF
TRBV4-2 | ASSQEIDSTYEQY
TRBV2 | ASPPGLANTDTQY
TRBV11-3 | ASSLGPGSEQY
TRBV19 | ASSISPRRDTQY
TRBV19 | ASTPGQPDGYT
TRBV5-4 | ASSFTSSQETQY
TRBV30 | AWSKTGRNQPQH
TRBV7-9 | ASSLSGQGFPEAF
TRBV7-6 | ASSLGWADTQY